This T cell receptor (beta chain) was sequenced for a study of blood T cell repertoires in COVID-19. About the study: Specimens from acute and convalescent COVID-19 originated in the United States, Italy and Spain. Sample material is recorded as cDNA or gDNA derived from T cells, B-cell-depleted T cells, or PBMCs.

This clone came up once. The junction had 6 bases not matched to a gene; V was cut back by 5 bases and J by 3 bases. Per germline, CDR1 SGHTA and CDR2 FQGNSA. The CDR3 sequence is 17 residues long. Original methodology: Estimation of nucleated cell counts was performed using reference gene primer amplification. Generated by immunoSEQ multiplex PCR, the TCRdb table keeps only in-frame clones and is missing some. V and J calls and clone size are given by that table; D and trimming were obtained from the DNA. The data hold around 250,000 clones, with over 70% observed a single time. This TCR was recovered from a man older than 75 with acute or convalescent COVID-19. Sequenced sample: peripheral blood. The V and J genes are TRBV7-2 and TRBJ2-2; 13 bases align to TRBD2. CDR3 bases: TGTGCCAGCAGCAAGAAGACTAGCGGGAGGTACACCGGGGAGCTGTTTTTT. Its translation: CASSKKTSGRYTGELFF.